This entry describes one TCR beta chain. Its antigen remains unknown. The entry originates in a study of glioma-infiltrating T cells after dendritic cell vaccination. Whole-study findings and limits: Estimated pretreatment TIL content predicted outcome after dendritic cell vaccination.

The primer mix had 60 V beta and 13 J beta primers. Repertoires were generated with immunoSEQ multiplex PCR, while TCRdb's copy carries only in-frame clones and drops some. The sample consists of approximately 90,000 clones, over 65% of them appearing once. V dropped 1 base and J dropped 3; count of bases not matched to a gene: 5. Per germline, CDR1 GTSNPN and CDR2 SVGIG (reference sequence). This CDR3 comprises 14 residues. The sequence came from a human donor with glioblastoma. The chain couples TRBV30 to TRBJ2-7; 8 nucleotides agree with TRBD1. The sequenced sample was blood, obtained before dendritic cell vaccination. CDR3 sequence: CAWSGTGTLYEQYF. CDR3 bases: TGTGCCTGGAGTGGGACAGGGACGCTCTACGAGCAGTACTTC.